The 26 T cell receptor beta chains in this list originate from one sample, sequenced in a study of Graves' ophthalmopathy and Graves' hyperthyroidism. Amplified material comprised TCR beta CDR3 regions derived from RNA transcripts. RT-PCR in the first round used HTBI primers; a second-round multiplex PCR followed. TCRdb processed the multiplex PCR reads anew with MiXCR; each CDR3 protein has one entry. The sample includes about 700,000 distinct CDR3 sequences, roughly 41% of them seen just once. Input material: peripheral blood. Receptor source: an adult man with Graves' ophthalmopathy.

There are a few counts of this clonotype. V gene TRBV20-1 combines with J gene TRBJ2-2; a possible D gene is TRBD2 (6 bases). CDR1 and CDR2 from the germline V gene are DFQATT and SNEGSKA (reference sequence). Trimming took off 6 bases at V and 6 bases at J, with 11 bases between the two ends. The CDR3 extends over 12 amino acids. The CDR3 coding sequence is TGCAGTGCCAGGGACTGGGCCGGGGAGCTGTTTTTT. Protein product: CSARDWAGELFF.

The CDR3 coding sequence is TGTGCCAGCAGCTCAGTCCAGGGGGCCGGAGAGACCCAGTACTTC. Its translation is CASSSVQGAGETQYF. This rearrangement joins TRBV5-4 to TRBJ2-5, with 8 bases aligning to TRBD1. CDR3 length equals 15 residues. The germline V gene has CDR1 SGHNT and CDR2 YYREEE (reference sequence). The trim removed 3 bases at V and 4 bases at J, leaving 8 bases unmatched.

The sample holds a few counts of this clonotype. This chain's CDR3 is CSVEDFGQSTQYF. The CDR3 DNA reads as TGCAGCGTTGAAGATTTCGGACAAAGCACGCAGTATTTT. The rearrangement uses TRBV29-1 and TRBJ2-3; a weak D match, TRBD1 (5 bases). Germline CDR1 reads SQVTM; CDR2 reads ANQGSEA. The V and J ends lost 0 bases and 9 bases respectively, with 13 bases between them. The CDR3 is made up of 13 amino acids.

This rearrangement joins TRBV2 to TRBJ1-6; the match to TRBD1 covers 7 bases. Germline V gene sequence: CDR1 SNHLY, CDR2 FYNNEI. Germline trimming cut 2 bases from V and 6 bases from J; bases unmatched to any gene: 22. The CDR3 is 21 amino acids. CDR3 residues: CASSEPPTNRQGGPVNSPLHF. CDR3 in DNA: TGTGCCAGCAGTGAACCCCCGACGAATCGACAGGGCGGCCCTGTTAATTCACCCCTCCACTTT.

In its sample, this clonotype was seen a few times. An end of the junction differs from the germline gene, which may be a read error. This chain uses TRBV7-9 with TRBJ1-1; no definite D call. The CDR3 is made up of 12 amino acids. Germline loops: CDR1 SEHNR, CDR2 FQNEAQ (reference sequence). CDR3 sequence: CASSLVNSEAFF. The CDR3 region has the DNA TGTGCCAGCAGCTTAGTTAACAGTGAAGCTTTCTTT. Complete variable domain (other parts from reference TRBV7-9 and TRBJ1-1): DTGVSQNPRHKITKRGQNVTFRCDPISEHNRLYWYRQTLGQGPEFLTYFQNEAQLEKSRLLSDRFSAERPKGSFSTLEIQRTEQGDSAMYLCASSLVNSEAFFGQGTRLTVV.

The chain uses TRBV20-1 and TRBJ2-7; 7 bases are shared with TRBD1. Trimming took 1 base from V and 4 from J; bases not matched to a gene: 7. The CDR3 loop spans 14 amino acids. Germline lookup yields CDR1 DFQATT and CDR2 SNEGSKA (reference sequence). CDR3 protein: CSARVRGGRYEQYF. The CDR3 region has the DNA TGCAGTGCTAGAGTGCGAGGGGGCAGGTACGAGCAGTACTTC.

The CDR3, as DNA: TGTGCCAGCAGCCCCGGGACTAGCGGGTTCCACGGGCAGTACTTC. It codes for CASSPGTSGFHGQYF. This chain connects TRBV11-2 to TRBJ2-7; 12 bases fit TRBD2. J gave up 9 bases and V 5 bases, and 11 bases lay outside the gene matches. CDR1 and CDR2 from the germline V gene are SGHAT and FQNNGV. This CDR3 spans 15 amino acids.

This clonotype appeared many times. The rearrangement links TRBV12-3 or TRBV12-4 to TRBJ2-5; D is unclear. The CDR3 contains 14 residues. Trimming stripped 3 bases from V and 0 bases from J, with 8 bases between. CDR3 DNA: TGTGCCAGCAGTTTCGTGGGGTACCAAGAGACCCAGTACTTC. This encodes CASSFVGYQETQYF.

The chain joins TRBV7-9 to TRBJ1-2; 9 bases fit TRBD1. The CDR3 consists of 14 residues. Germline V gene data show CDR1 as SEHNR and CDR2 as FQNEAQ (reference sequence). Trimming removed 5 bases from V and 10 bases from J; junction bases left unmatched: 11. The CDR3 here is CASSAGQGSRDYTF. The CDR3, as DNA: TGTGCCAGCAGCGCGGGACAGGGAAGCCGTGACTACACCTTC.

This clonotype was recorded many times. The rearrangement joins TRBV12-3 or TRBV12-4 to TRBJ2-5; 7 nucleotides agree with TRBD1. The CDR3 sequence is 13 residues long. J gave up 5 bases and V 7 bases, and 7 bases lay outside the gene matches. CDR3 region: CASTRTGAETQYF. The CDR3 region has the DNA TGTGCCAGCACCCGAACAGGGGCTGAGACCCAGTACTTC.

This chain connects TRBV29-1 to TRBJ2-5; D is undetermined. The J call may not be correct, given that the DNA end is closer to TRBJ2-1. The CDR3 length is 10 residues. Germline V CDR1 and CDR2: SQVTM, ANQGSEA. CDR3 amino acids: CSLHDREQFF. The CDR3 DNA sequence: TGCAGCTTACACGACCGGGAGCAGTTCTTC.

The chain joins TRBV25-1 to TRBJ2-7; maybe TRBD2 (5 bases). Germline-derived CDR1 and CDR2 are MGHDK and SYGVNS. V was trimmed by 5 bases and J by 6 bases, leaving 14 bases between them. The CDR3 has 13 amino acids. The CDR3 DNA is TGTGCCAGCAGTTTGGTACGAGGGCTCGAGCAGTACTTC. Protein product: CASSLVRGLEQYF.

This clonotype was observed at least ten times. The CDR3 sequence is CSVCRVPGQGDTEAFF. CDR3 in DNA: TGCAGCGTCTGCCGAGTCCCGGGACAGGGGGACACTGAAGCTTTCTTT. The chain recombines TRBV29-1 with TRBJ1-1, with TRBD1 matching over 11 bases. V shed 6 bases, J shed 3 bases, and the junction held 12 bases outside the gene matches. The CDR3 is 16 amino acids. Germline CDR1 is SQVTM and CDR2 is ANQGSEA.

This clonotype was seen a few times. The CDR3, as DNA: TGTGCCAGCAGCGTATGGGGCAGCTCCTACGAGCAGTACTTC. Amino acid sequence: CASSVWGSSYEQYF. The chain is built from TRBV9 and TRBJ2-7; perhaps TRBD1 as D (5 bases). Looked up from germline, CDR1 is SGDLS and CDR2 is YYNGEE. The CDR3 is 14 amino acids. The germline V and J ends were trimmed by 1 base and 0 bases, with 8 bases remaining between them.

This clonotype was seen repeatedly, ten times or more. The chain couples TRBV7-9 to TRBJ1-1; D is undetermined. The V and J ends lost 8 bases and 3 bases respectively, with 10 bases between them. The CDR3 has 12 amino acids. The germline V gene has CDR1 SEHNR and CDR2 FQNEAQ (reference sequence). CDR3 protein: CASARSDTEAFF. The CDR3, as DNA: TGTGCCAGCGCTAGGTCTGACACTGAAGCTTTCTTT.

V and J are TRBV20-1 and TRBJ2-2, with D unresolved. Germline-derived CDR1 and CDR2 are DFQATT and SNEGSKA (reference sequence). V was shortened by 1 base and J by 0 bases, with 12 bases between the two germline ends. The CDR3 loop spans 16 amino acids. This chain's CDR3 is CSARASKFANTGELFF. In DNA, the CDR3 is TGCAGTGCTAGAGCCAGCAAGTTCGCGAACACCGGGGAGCTGTTTTTT.

This chain links TRBV29-1 with TRBJ2-6; 10 bases align to TRBD2. The V gene's germline CDR1 is SQVTM and CDR2 ANQGSEA. V was clipped by 2 bases and J by 4 bases; unmatched bases: 5. This CDR3 is built from 16 residues. The chain's CDR3 is CSVETSGNTGANVLTF. CDR3 coding DNA: TGCAGCGTTGAAACTAGCGGGAACACCGGGGCCAACGTCCTGACTTTC.

The chain couples TRBV20-1 to TRBJ1-2; 10 bases line up with TRBD1. V lost 6 bases, J lost 2 bases, and 6 bases stayed unmatched. Germline V gene data show CDR1 as DFQATT and CDR2 as SNEGSKA (reference sequence). The CDR3 loop spans 14 amino acids. The CDR3: CSATDRGLNYGYTF. The DNA for the CDR3 is TGCAGTGCAACCGACAGGGGGCTCAACTATGGCTACACCTTC.

This clonotype turned up a few times. The rearrangement joins TRBV24-1 to TRBJ2-7; 8 bases map to TRBD1. The CDR3 consists of 17 residues. V dropped 2 bases and J dropped 3; count of bases not matched to a gene: 11. CDR1 is KGHDR and CDR2 is SFDVKD in the germline V gene. CDR3 amino acids: CATSDSGDRGRHYEQYF. The CDR3 DNA is TGTGCCACCAGTGATTCGGGCGACAGGGGTCGTCACTACGAGCAGTACTTC.

The chain carries TRBV10-3 and TRBJ2-7; D gene unclear. Trimming cost V 6 bases and J 2 bases, with 11 bases left between them. The germline CDR1 and CDR2 sequences are ENHRY and SYGVKD. The CDR3 length is 13 residues. The CDR3 is CAISLDPTYEQYF. In nucleotides, the CDR3 is TGTGCCATCAGCCTGGACCCAACCTACGAGCAGTACTTC.

This clonotype was seen a handful of times. V is TRBV20-1 and J is TRBJ1-5, with D perhaps matching TRBD1 (6 bases). This CDR3 has 13 amino acids. Germline CDR1 reads DFQATT; CDR2 reads SNEGSKA (reference sequence). The ends were cut back, 8 bases at V and 5 bases at J, with 16 bases in the middle. CDR3 amino acids: CSTLIRGYQPQHF. CDR3 DNA: TGCAGTACATTGATCAGGGGTTATCAGCCCCAGCATTTT.

The V call is TRBV7-6, the J call TRBJ2-5, with 11 bases aligning to TRBD2. This CDR3 comprises 15 residues. Germline V gene data show CDR1 as SGHVS and CDR2 as FNYEAQ. Unmatched junction bases numbered 6, after V lost 2 bases and J lost 7 bases. CDR3 region: CASSLRDSGGGTQYF. The CDR3 DNA reads as TGTGCCAGCAGCTTAAGGGATAGCGGGGGGGGGACCCAGTACTTC.

This clonotype was seen repeatedly, ten times or more. The V call is TRBV15, the J call TRBJ1-5, with 7 bases identical to TRBD1. The germline V gene encodes CDR1 LNHNV and CDR2 YYDKDF (reference sequence). This CDR3 comprises 15 residues. V dropped 0 bases and J dropped 6; count of bases not matched to a gene: 5. In DNA form, the CDR3 reads TGTGCCACCAGCAGAGATGTAGGGGGCGGTCAGCCCCAGCATTTT. It encodes CATSRDVGGGQPQHF.

A few counts support this clonotype. V usage is TRBV10-3 and J usage is TRBJ2-6; no clear D gene. V shed 11 bases and J shed 0 bases, with 14 bases lying between them. The CDR3 length is 15 residues. CDR1 and CDR2 from the germline V gene are ENHRY and SYGVKD. The CDR3 DNA reads TGTGCCTGCCTTAAACGGAACTCTGGGGCCAACGTCCTGACTTTC. Protein product: CACLKRNSGANVLTF.

In its sample, this clonotype was seen once. The chain employs TRBV5-1 and TRBJ2-5; 9 bases fit TRBD1. The CDR3 consists of 19 residues. Germline assignment: CDR1 SGHRS and CDR2 YFSETQ. V shed 3 bases and J 4 bases; nucleotides not matched to a gene: 19. For the CDR3, the DNA is TGCGCCAGCAGCTCCAAGTATAGGCCCGGGACAGGGCGGGCAGAGACCCAGTACTTC. Translating gives CASSSKYRPGTGRAETQYF. The variable domain in full, with the rest retrieved from reference TRBV5-1 and TRBJ2-5, is KAGVTQTPRYLIKTRGQQVTLSCSPISGHRSVSWYQQTPGQGLQFLFEYFSETQRNKGNFPGRFSGRQFSNSRSEMNVSTLELGDSALYLCASSSKYRPGTGRAETQYFGPGTRLLVL.

This clonotype has only a few counts. The gene calls are TRBV10-3 and TRBJ2-5; 14 bases are a match to TRBD2. The CDR3 covers 16 residues. V lost 4 bases to trimming and J lost 0 bases; unmatched junction nucleotides: 1. The germline V gene encodes CDR1 ENHRY and CDR2 SYGVKD. CDR3 sequence reads: CAISGGLAGDQETQYF. The CDR3 bases are TGTGCCATCAGTGGGGGACTAGCGGGAGACCAAGAGACCCAGTACTTC.